The 4 T cell receptor beta chains below come from one sample, sequenced in a study of CD8 T cells in ankylosing spondylitis. A single record per CDR3 protein comes from TCRdb applying MiXCR to the 5' RACE reads. The sample lists roughly 160,000 distinct CDR3 sequences, 9.8% occurring once. Sequenced material: blood, either unsorted or a sorted T cell fraction (not recorded which). Every receptor here comes from a female donor with ankylosing spondylitis or in good health (not recorded which).

The chain has TRBV6-1 and TRBJ1-5; D unresolved. The V end lost 7 bases, the J end lost 0 bases, and 7 bases lay between the germline ends. CDR1 is MNHNS, CDR2 SASEGT, per germline. The CDR3 runs 13 residues. CDR3 DNA sequence: TGTGCCAGCAATGGGTTTAGCAATCAGCCCCAGCATTTT. Residues: CASNGFSNQPQHF.

Note on this clonotype: Relative to the germline gene, one junction end is altered; a read error may explain this. As DNA, the CDR3 is TGCGGTGCGAGGCCCGGGACCGCCTACAATGAGCAGTTCTTC. Its protein product is CGARPGTAYNEQFF. The chain has TRBV20-1 and TRBJ2-1; perhaps D is TRBD1 or TRBD2 (5 bases each). This CDR3 spans 14 amino acids. The V gene's germline CDR1 is DFQATT and CDR2 SNEGSKA (reference sequence).

The table lists this clonotype with many counts. V gene TRBV7-2 combines with J gene TRBJ2-3; a weak D match, TRBD2 (6 bases). CDR1 is SGHTA, CDR2 FQGNSA, per germline. This CDR3 region has 11 residues. Trimming stripped 8 bases from V and 5 bases from J, with 8 bases between. CDR3 sequence (DNA): TGTGCCAGCGTGGAGGGAGATACGCAGTATTTT. Residues: CASVEGDTQYF.

The chain is built from TRBV21-1 and TRBJ2-5. TRBV21-1 is marked as a pseudogene. The CDR3 runs to 14 residues. The CDR3 sequence is CASSASSAKETQYF. The DNA for the CDR3 is TGTGCCAGCAGCGCTTCCTCAGCCAAAGAGACCCAGTACTTC.